A single sample is the source of the 25 T cell receptor beta chains below, sequenced in a study of CD8+ T cells in alopecia areata. RNA, once extracted, was reverse transcribed into cDNA for use as the sequencing template. Clones were sequenced by immunoSEQ multiplex PCR, and TCRdb holds only the in-frame ones, with some missing. Of 150,000 to 200,000 clones listed, around three fifths are singletons. This sample's treatment: oral pan-JAK inhibitor, 5-10 mg twice daily. This specimen consisted of CD8+ T cells sorted from blood, obtained at week 24, from a patient treated with tofacitinib. Receptors were obtained from a human donor with alopecia areata.

This chain links TRBV10-2 with TRBJ2-1; 12 bases fit TRBD2. The CDR3 is made up of 15 amino acids. From germline, CDR1 is WSHSY and CDR2 SAAADI. Unmatched junction bases numbered 8, after V lost 4 bases and J lost 10 bases. The DNA of the CDR3 is TGCGCCAGCAGTGGAACTAGCGGGGGGTTCCCCGAGCAGTTCTTC. Amino acids: CASSGTSGGFPEQFF.

The chain uses TRBV7-9 and TRBJ1-2; 8 bases align to TRBD1. CDR1 is SEHNR, CDR2 FQNEAQ, per germline (reference sequence). The junction had 5 bases not matched to a gene; V was cut back by 2 bases and J by 3 bases. This CDR3 region has 15 residues. The CDR3 region is CASSLSGGADYGYTF. The DNA of the CDR3 is TGTGCCAGCAGCTTATCAGGGGGCGCCGACTATGGCTACACCTTC.

The rearrangement uses TRBV29-1 and TRBJ2-7; 7 bases match TRBD1. Unmatched junction bases numbered 15, after V lost 6 bases and J lost 1 base. From germline, CDR1 is SQVTM and CDR2 ANQGSEA. The CDR3 has 16 residues. The CDR3 coding sequence is TGCAGCGTCCTCCCAGGGGGACCGACTCCATCCTACGAGCAGTACTTC. It specifies CSVLPGGPTPSYEQYF.

This clone was seen more than once but under ten times. The J gene is TRBJ1-5, the V gene TRBV5-6; D possibly corresponds to TRBD1 (5 bases). Germline V CDR1 and CDR2: SGHDT, YYEEEE. V was trimmed by 2 bases and J by 7 bases, leaving 16 bases between them. The length of the CDR3 is 15 residues. This CDR3 is CASSFGWTRTQPQHF. CDR3 bases: TGTGCCAGCAGCTTCGGTTGGACACGTACACAGCCCCAGCATTTT.

The rearrangement joins TRBV30 to TRBJ1-2, with unresolved D. V dropped 3 bases and J dropped 12 bases, with 11 bases sitting between them. CDR3 length: 10 amino acids. The germline V gene has CDR1 GTSNPN and CDR2 SVGIG (reference sequence). CDR3 sequence reads: CAWREMLDTF. DNA for the CDR3: TGTGCCTGGAGGGAGATGCTTGACACCTTC.

The CDR3 DNA is TGCAGCGTTGCAGCGGGGGGTCCCGGGGAGCTGTTTTTT. Translation: CSVAAGGPGELFF. The V gene is TRBV29-1, the J gene TRBJ2-2, with 9 bases matching TRBD2. Per germline, CDR1 SQVTM and CDR2 ANQGSEA. The CDR3 covers 13 residues. The ends lost 4 bases at V and 6 bases at J; junction bases unmatched: 3.

The V and J genes are TRBV30 and TRBJ2-7; D tentatively fits TRBD1 or TRBD2 (5 bases each). V gave up 4 bases and J gave up 4 bases, with 11 bases separating them. CDR1 and CDR2 (germline): GTSNPN, SVGIG (reference sequence). The CDR3 spans 12 residues. The CDR3 region has the DNA TGTGCCTGGAAAGGGGACGGATACGAGCAGTACTTC. This sequence encodes CAWKGDGYEQYF. Full variable domain (missing parts from reference TRBV30 and TRBJ2-7): SQTIHQWPATLVQPVGSPLSLECTVEGTSNPNLYWYRQAAGRGLQLLFYSVGIGQISSEVPQNLSASRPQDRQFILSSKKLLLSDSGFYLCAWKGDGYEQYFGPGTRLTVT.

Regarding this clone: At the DNA level, this CDR3 is encoded by other sequences in the same sample as well. The chain carries TRBV29-1 and TRBJ2-3, with TRBD1 identical over 7 bases. V lost 6 bases, J lost 3 bases, and 6 bases stayed unmatched. From germline, CDR1 is SQVTM and CDR2 ANQGSEA. The CDR3 length is 13 residues. In DNA, the CDR3 is TGCAGCGTATTAGGGGGACAGACAGATACGCAGTATTTT. Translating gives CSVLGGQTDTQYF.

J is TRBJ1-1 and V is TRBV7-8; TRBD1 matches 8 bases. The germline gives CDR1 SGHVS, CDR2 FQNEAQ. This CDR3 is 18 amino acids long. The ends lost 4 bases at V and 4 bases at J; junction bases unmatched: 17. CDR3 amino acids: CASSSPSTGTGLFTEAFF. The CDR3 nucleotides read TGTGCCAGCAGCTCCCCATCGACCGGGACAGGCTTGTTCACTGAAGCTTTCTTT.

This clone has just one count. This sequence joins TRBV7-8 and TRBJ2-5; D remains unclear. The CDR3 is 12 amino acids. V was trimmed by 6 bases and J by 3 bases, leaving 8 bases between them. The V gene's germline CDR1 is SGHVS and CDR2 FQNEAQ. The CDR3 nucleotides are TGTGCCAGCAGACCCTTCGAAGAGACCCAGTACTTC. Its translation: CASRPFEETQYF.

Worth noting for this clone: The germline gene is not matched at one end of the junction; a read error may be the cause. The sample contains more than one DNA sequence encoding this CDR3. V is TRBV2 and J is TRBJ1-2; D not resolved. The CDR3 runs to 10 residues. Germline lookup yields CDR1 SNHLY and CDR2 FYNNEI. Here the CDR3 DNA reads TGTGCCAGCAGTTTGTCTGGCTACACCTTT. Residues: CASSLSGYTF.

The rearrangement uses TRBV7-6 and TRBJ2-3; no clear D gene. V was cut by 2 bases and J by 0 bases, with 9 bases left in between. Per germline, CDR1 SGHVS and CDR2 FNYEAQ. There are 15 residues in the CDR3. The CDR3: CASSLQSASTDTQYF. The CDR3 nucleotides read TGTGCCAGCAGCTTACAGAGTGCTAGCACAGATACGCAGTATTTT.

This chain connects TRBV5-6 to TRBJ2-7; D is undetermined. V was cut by 1 base and J by 3 bases, with 14 bases left in between. CDR3 length: 15 amino acids. Germline loops: CDR1 SGHDT, CDR2 YYEEEE. The CDR3: CASSLSGSLYYEQYF. The CDR3 DNA reads TGTGCCAGCAGCTTGTCGGGTTCGCTTTACTACGAGCAGTACTTC.

This chain joins TRBV27 and TRBJ2-1; 9 nucleotides match TRBD2. With V trimmed by 3 bases and J by 9 bases, 9 bases remained unmatched. The CDR3 is made up of 15 amino acids. Germline CDR1 MNHEY, CDR2 SMNVEV (reference sequence). This CDR3 reads CASSFSASGVGEQFF. Written as DNA, the CDR3 is TGTGCCAGCAGTTTCTCGGCTAGCGGGGTTGGTGAGCAGTTCTTC.

V gene TRBV27 combines with J gene TRBJ1-5; 10 positions match TRBD1. V lost 5 bases and J lost 2; bases outside the gene matches: 0. The CDR3 is 14 residues long. The germline V gene encodes CDR1 MNHEY and CDR2 SMNVEV (reference sequence). The CDR3: CASSGTGGNQPQHF. In DNA, the CDR3 is TGTGCCAGCAGTGGGACAGGGGGCAATCAGCCCCAGCATTTT.

This sequence joins TRBV4-2 and TRBJ2-1; 14 bases are a match to TRBD2. The V gene end was trimmed by 1 base and the J gene end by 4 bases; junction bases not matched to a gene: 0. Germline CDR1 is LGHNA and CDR2 is YNFKEQ. There are 16 residues in the CDR3. Here the CDR3 DNA reads TGTGCCAGCAGCCAAGGGACTAGCGGGGGGTACAATGAGCAGTTCTTC. Translated, it gives CASSQGTSGGYNEQFF.

The table lists this clone with a few counts. The rearrangement links TRBV12-5 to TRBJ1-5; D ambiguous. Per the germline V gene, CDR1 is LGHNT and CDR2 is FRNRAP. V lost 4 bases and J lost 5, with 3 bases in between. The CDR3 totals 11 residues. The DNA for the CDR3 is TGTGCTAGTGGTTCTCATCAGCCCCAGCATTTT. Translating it yields CASGSHQPQHF.

V gene TRBV7-9 combines with J gene TRBJ2-7, with D possibly being TRBD1 (5 bases). Trimming left V 10 bases short and J 2 bases short, with 12 bases between. Germline assignment: CDR1 SEHNR and CDR2 FQNEAQ (reference sequence). The CDR3 loop spans 12 amino acids. CDR3 nucleotide sequence: TGTGCCATTTCGACAGATGCCTACGAGCAGTACTTC. It codes for CAISTDAYEQYF.

Details on this clone: The sample carries other DNA sequences with the same CDR3. This chain connects TRBV18 to TRBJ2-3, with D unclear. Trimming pared 0 bases from V and 2 bases from J, leaving 3 bases between. Looked up from germline, CDR1 is KGHSH and CDR2 is LQKENI. There are 13 residues in the CDR3. The CDR3 DNA sequence: TGTGCCAGCTCACCACCGTTCACAGATACGCAGTATTTT. This encodes CASSPPFTDTQYF.

V is TRBV29-1 and J is TRBJ2-7, with 13 positions matching TRBD2. The CDR3 contains 15 residues. With 0 bases clipped from V and 3 bases from J, the junction kept 2 bases outside the gene matches. Germline CDR1 and CDR2: SQVTM and ANQGSEA. The CDR3 sequence is CSVEDGTSGNYEQYF. DNA for the CDR3: TGCAGCGTTGAAGACGGGACTAGCGGGAACTACGAGCAGTACTTC.

The gene calls are TRBV7-9 and TRBJ1-1; TRBD1 might be the D (6 bases). The V and J ends lost 0 bases and 8 bases respectively, with 10 bases between them. Per germline, CDR1 SEHNR and CDR2 FQNEAQ (reference sequence). This CDR3 region has 13 residues. This CDR3 is CASSLAGRGEAFF. The DNA for the CDR3 is TGTGCCAGCAGCTTAGCGGGCAGGGGAGAAGCTTTCTTT.

The chain links TRBV27 to TRBJ2-3, with D possibly being TRBD2 (6 bases). This CDR3 spans 12 amino acids. Germline assignment: CDR1 MNHEY and CDR2 SMNVEV (reference sequence). V was clipped by 6 bases and J by 6 bases, with 10 bases between them. The CDR3, as DNA: TGTGCCAGCAGCTTTGGGGGGGATACGCAGTATTTT. Protein product: CASSFGGDTQYF.

V and J are TRBV4-1 and TRBJ1-3; unclear D gene. Trimming stripped 1 base from V and 2 bases from J, with 12 bases between. This CDR3 region has 16 residues. Germline CDR1 is MGHRA and CDR2 is YSYEKL. The CDR3 nucleotides are TGCGCCAGCAGCCAAGGAACCGGGGTCGCTGGAAACACCATATATTTT. Amino acid sequence: CASSQGTGVAGNTIYF.

The chain carries TRBV6-5 and TRBJ2-2; no clear D gene. This CDR3 region has 13 residues. V lost 5 bases to trimming and J lost 2 bases, with 6 bases between them. Germline CDR1 reads MNHEY; CDR2 reads SVGAGI. CDR3 bases: TGTGCCAGCAGTCGGAGAAACACCGGGGAGCTGTTTTTT. Amino acids: CASSRRNTGELFF.

The chain links TRBV29-1 to TRBJ1-2, with D perhaps TRBD1 (5 bases). The germline CDR1 and CDR2 sequences are SQVTM and ANQGSEA. The CDR3 runs 14 residues. The V and J ends lost 3 bases and 1 base respectively, with 12 bases between them. CDR3 DNA: TGCAGCGTTGAGGGGACCTCCCTTAACTATGGCTACACCTTC. Its translation: CSVEGTSLNYGYTF.